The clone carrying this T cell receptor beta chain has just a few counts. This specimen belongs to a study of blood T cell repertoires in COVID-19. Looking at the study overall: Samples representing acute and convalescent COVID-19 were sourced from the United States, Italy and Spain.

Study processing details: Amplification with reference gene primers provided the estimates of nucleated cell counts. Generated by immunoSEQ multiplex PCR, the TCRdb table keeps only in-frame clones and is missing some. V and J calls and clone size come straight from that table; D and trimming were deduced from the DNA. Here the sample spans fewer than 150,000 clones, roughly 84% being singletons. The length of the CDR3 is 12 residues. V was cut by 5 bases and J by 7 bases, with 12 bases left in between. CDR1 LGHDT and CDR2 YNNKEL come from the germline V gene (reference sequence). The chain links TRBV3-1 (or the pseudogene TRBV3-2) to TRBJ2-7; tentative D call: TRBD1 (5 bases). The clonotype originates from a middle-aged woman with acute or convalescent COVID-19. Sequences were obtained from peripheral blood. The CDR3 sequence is CASSSVRDEQYF. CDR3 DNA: TGTGCCAGCAGCTCGGTCAGGGATGAGCAGTACTTC.